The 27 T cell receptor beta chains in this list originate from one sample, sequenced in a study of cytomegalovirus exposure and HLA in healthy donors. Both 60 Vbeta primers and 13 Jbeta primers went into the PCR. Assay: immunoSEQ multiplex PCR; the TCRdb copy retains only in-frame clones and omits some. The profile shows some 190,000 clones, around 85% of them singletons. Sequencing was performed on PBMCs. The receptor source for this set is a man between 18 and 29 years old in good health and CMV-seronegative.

The CDR3 DNA sequence: TGTGCCAGCAGCGTAGTCGGGGGGGGCTACAATGAGCAGTTCTTC. It codes for CASSVVGGGYNEQFF. This sequence joins TRBV9 and TRBJ2-1; 8 bases are a match to TRBD2. Germline V CDR1 and CDR2: SGDLS, YYNGEE. The CDR3 is made up of 15 amino acids. V lost 0 bases to trimming and J lost 3 bases; unmatched junction nucleotides: 2.

The CDR3, as DNA: TGTGCCAGCAGCTCTAGAGTAGATACGCAGTATTTT. Translated, it gives CASSSRVDTQYF. The chain has TRBV7-2 and TRBJ2-3; D ambiguous. V lost 4 bases, J lost 5 bases, and 7 bases lay in between. This CDR3 is 12 amino acids long. The germline gives CDR1 SGHTA, CDR2 FQGNSA.

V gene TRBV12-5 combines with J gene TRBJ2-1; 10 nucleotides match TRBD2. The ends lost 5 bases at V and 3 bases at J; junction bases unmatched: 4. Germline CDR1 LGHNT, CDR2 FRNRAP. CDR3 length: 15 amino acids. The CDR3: CASGPGTSDYNEQFF. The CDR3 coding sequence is TGTGCTAGTGGTCCGGGGACTAGCGACTACAATGAGCAGTTCTTC.

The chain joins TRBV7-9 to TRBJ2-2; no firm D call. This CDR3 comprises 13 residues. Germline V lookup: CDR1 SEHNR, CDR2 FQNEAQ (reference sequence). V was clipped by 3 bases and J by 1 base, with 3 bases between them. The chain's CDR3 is CASSFRNTGELFF. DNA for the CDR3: TGTGCCAGCAGCTTCCGGAACACCGGGGAGCTGTTTTTT. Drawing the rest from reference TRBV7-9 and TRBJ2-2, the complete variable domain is DTGVSQNPRHKITKRGQNVTFRCDPISEHNRLYWYRQTLGQGPEFLTYFQNEAQLEKSRLLSDRFSAERPKGSFSTLEIQRTEQGDSAMYLCASSFRNTGELFFGEGSRLTVL.

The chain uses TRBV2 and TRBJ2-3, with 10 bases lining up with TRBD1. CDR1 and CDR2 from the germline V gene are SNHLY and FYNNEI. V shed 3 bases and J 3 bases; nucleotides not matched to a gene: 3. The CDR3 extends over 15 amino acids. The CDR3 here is CASSEGDRGTDTQYF. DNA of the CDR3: TGTGCCAGCAGTGAGGGGGACAGGGGAACAGATACGCAGTATTTT.

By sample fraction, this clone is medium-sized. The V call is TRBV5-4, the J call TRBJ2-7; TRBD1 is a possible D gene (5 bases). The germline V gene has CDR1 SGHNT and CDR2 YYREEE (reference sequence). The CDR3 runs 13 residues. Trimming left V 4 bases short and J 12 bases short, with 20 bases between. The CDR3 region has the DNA TGTGCCAGCAGCGCCTTAGGGGCTGACAGCCCGTACTTC. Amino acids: CASSALGADSPYF. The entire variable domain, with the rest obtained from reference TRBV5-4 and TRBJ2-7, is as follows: ETGVTQSPTHLIKTRGQQVTLRCSSQSGHNTVSWYQQALGQGPQFIFQYYREEENGRGNFPPRFSGLQFPNYSSELNVNALELDDSALYLCASSALGADSPYFGPGTRLTVT.

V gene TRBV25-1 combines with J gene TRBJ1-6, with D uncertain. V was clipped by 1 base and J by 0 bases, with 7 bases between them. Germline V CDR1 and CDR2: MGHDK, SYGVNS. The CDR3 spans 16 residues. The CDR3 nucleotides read TGTGCCAGCAGTGAATTCTTTAGCTCCTATAATTCACCCCTCCACTTT. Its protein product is CASSEFFSSYNSPLHF.

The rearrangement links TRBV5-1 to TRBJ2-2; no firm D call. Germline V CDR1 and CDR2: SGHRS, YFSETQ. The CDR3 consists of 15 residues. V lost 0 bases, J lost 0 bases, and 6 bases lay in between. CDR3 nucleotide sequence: TGCGCCAGCAGCTTGGGGCATACGAACACCGGGGAGCTGTTTTTT. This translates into CASSLGHTNTGELFF.

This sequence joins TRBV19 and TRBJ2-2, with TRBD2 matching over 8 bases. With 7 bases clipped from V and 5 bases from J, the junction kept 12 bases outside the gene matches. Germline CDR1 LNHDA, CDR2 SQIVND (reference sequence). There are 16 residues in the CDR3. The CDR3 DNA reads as TGTGCCAGTAACCCCACGGGAGGGCCCGGGACCGGGGAGCTGTTTTTT. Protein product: CASNPTGGPGTGELFF.

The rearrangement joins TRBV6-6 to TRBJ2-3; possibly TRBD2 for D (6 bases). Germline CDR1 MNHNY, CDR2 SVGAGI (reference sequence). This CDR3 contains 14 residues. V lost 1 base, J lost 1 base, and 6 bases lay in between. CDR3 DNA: TGTGCCAGCAGTTACTGGGAGGGCACAGATACGCAGTATTTT. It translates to CASSYWEGTDTQYF.

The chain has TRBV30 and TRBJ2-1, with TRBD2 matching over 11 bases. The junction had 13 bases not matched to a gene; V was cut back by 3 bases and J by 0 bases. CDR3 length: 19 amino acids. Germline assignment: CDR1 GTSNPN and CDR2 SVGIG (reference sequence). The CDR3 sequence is CAWSGISGRAFSSYNEQFF. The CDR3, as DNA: TGTGCCTGGAGCGGTATTAGCGGGAGGGCCTTTAGCTCCTACAATGAGCAGTTCTTC.

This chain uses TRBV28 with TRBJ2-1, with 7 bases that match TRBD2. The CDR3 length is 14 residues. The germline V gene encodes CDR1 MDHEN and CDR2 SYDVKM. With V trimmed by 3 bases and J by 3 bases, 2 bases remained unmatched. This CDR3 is CASSLPGGYNEQFF. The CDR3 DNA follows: TGTGCCAGCAGTTTGCCGGGGGGCTACAATGAGCAGTTCTTC.

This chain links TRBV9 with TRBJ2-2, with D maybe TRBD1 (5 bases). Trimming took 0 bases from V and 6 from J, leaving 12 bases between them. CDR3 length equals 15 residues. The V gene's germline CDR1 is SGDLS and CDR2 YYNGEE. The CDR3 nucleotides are TGTGCCAGCAGCGTAGTCCAGGGCCCTGCCGGGGAGCTGTTTTTT. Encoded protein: CASSVVQGPAGELFF.

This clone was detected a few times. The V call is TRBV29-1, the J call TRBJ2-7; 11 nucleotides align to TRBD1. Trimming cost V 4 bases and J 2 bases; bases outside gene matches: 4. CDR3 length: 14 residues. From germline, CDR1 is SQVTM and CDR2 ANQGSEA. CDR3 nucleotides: TGCAGCGTTGTAGGGGGACAGGGGGCCTACGAGCAGTACTTC. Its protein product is CSVVGGQGAYEQYF.

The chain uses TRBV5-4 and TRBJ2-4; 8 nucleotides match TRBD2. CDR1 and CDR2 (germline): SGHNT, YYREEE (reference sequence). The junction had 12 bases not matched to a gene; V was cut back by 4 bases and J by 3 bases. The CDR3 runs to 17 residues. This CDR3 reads CASSRGAGVEVKNIQYF. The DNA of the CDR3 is TGTGCCAGCAGCAGAGGAGCGGGAGTAGAAGTCAAAAACATTCAGTACTTC.

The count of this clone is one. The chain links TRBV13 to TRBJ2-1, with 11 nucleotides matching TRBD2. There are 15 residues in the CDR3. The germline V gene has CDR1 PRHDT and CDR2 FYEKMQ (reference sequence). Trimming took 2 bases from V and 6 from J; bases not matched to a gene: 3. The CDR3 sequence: CASSLLAGGPNEQFF. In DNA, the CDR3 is TGTGCCAGCAGCTTACTAGCGGGGGGCCCCAATGAGCAGTTCTTC.

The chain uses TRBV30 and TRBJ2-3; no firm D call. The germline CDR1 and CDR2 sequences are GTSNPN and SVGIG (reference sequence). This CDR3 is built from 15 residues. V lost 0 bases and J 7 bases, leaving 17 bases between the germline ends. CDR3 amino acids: CAWSVKTLGAHTQYF. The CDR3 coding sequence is TGTGCCTGGAGTGTTAAAACCCTAGGCGCTCATACGCAGTATTTT.

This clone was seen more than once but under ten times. The CDR3 DNA follows: TGTGCCAGCAGCTTATTCTCTAGCAATCAGCCCCAGCATTTT. Amino acids: CASSLFSSNQPQHF. The chain employs TRBV7-2 and TRBJ1-5, with D hard to call. CDR1 and CDR2 from the germline V gene are SGHTA and FQGNSA. V shed 2 bases and J shed 0 bases, with 5 bases lying between them. This CDR3 is built from 14 residues.

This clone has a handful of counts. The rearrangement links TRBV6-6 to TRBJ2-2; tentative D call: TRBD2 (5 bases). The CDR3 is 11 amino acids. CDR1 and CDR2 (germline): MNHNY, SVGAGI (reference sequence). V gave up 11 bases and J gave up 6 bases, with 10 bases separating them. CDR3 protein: CAAYGAGELFF. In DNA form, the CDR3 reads TGTGCCGCTTACGGGGCCGGGGAGCTGTTTTTT.

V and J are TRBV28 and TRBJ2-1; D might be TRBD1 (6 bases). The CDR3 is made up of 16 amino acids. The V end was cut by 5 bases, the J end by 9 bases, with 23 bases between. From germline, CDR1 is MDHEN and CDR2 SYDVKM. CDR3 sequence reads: CASSPPRGGLGGEQFF. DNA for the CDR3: TGTGCCAGCAGTCCACCTCGAGGGGGTTTAGGCGGTGAGCAGTTCTTC.

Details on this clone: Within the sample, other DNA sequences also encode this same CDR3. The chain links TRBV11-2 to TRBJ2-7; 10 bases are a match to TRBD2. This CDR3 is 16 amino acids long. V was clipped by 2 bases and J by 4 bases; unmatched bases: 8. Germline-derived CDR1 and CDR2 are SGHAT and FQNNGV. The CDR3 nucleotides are TGTGCCAGCAGCTTATGGAGGACTAGCGGAATGTACGAGCAGTACTTC. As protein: CASSLWRTSGMYEQYF.

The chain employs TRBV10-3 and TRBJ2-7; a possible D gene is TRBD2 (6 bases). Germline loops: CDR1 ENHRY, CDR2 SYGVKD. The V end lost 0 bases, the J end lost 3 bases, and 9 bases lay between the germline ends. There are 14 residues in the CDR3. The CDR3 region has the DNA TGTGCCATCAGTGAGTCGGCGGGGAGCTACGAGCAGTACTTC. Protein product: CAISESAGSYEQYF.

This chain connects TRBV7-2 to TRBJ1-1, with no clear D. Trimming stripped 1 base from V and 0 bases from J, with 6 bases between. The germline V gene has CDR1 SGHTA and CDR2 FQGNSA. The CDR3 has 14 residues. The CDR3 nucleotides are TGTGCCAGCAGCTTAGGTCCGGTGAACACTGAAGCTTTCTTT. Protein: CASSLGPVNTEAFF.

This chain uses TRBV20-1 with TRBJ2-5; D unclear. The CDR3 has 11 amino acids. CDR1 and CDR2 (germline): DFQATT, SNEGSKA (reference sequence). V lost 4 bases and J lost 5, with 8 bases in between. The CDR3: CSATEKETQYF. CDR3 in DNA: TGCAGTGCTACGGAGAAGGAGACCCAGTACTTC.

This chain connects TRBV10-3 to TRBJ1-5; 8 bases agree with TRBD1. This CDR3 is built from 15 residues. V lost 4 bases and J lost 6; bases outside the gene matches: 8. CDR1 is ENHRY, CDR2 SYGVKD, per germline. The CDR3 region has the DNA TGTGCCATCAGTGCTTCGCAAACAGGGGGTCAGCCCCAGCATTTT. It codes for CAISASQTGGQPQHF.

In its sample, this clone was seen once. The CDR3 region has the DNA TGTGCCAGCAGCTTGGACAGGGGACCCTACAATGAGCAGTTCTTC. Its protein is CASSLDRGPYNEQFF. The chain is built from TRBV11-2 and TRBJ2-1; 9 nucleotides match TRBD1. J was trimmed by 2 bases and V by 3 bases; bases with no gene match: 2. The CDR3 has 15 residues. Germline CDR1 and CDR2: SGHAT and FQNNGV.

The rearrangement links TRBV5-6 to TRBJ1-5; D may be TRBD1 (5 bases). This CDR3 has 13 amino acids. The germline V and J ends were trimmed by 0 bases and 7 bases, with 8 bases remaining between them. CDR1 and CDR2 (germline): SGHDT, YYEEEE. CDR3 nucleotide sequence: TGTGCCAGCAGCTTGGCCAGGGTCCAGCCCCAGCATTTT. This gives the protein CASSLARVQPQHF.